Presented here are 22 T cell receptor beta chains from one specimen sequenced in a study of post-analysis software for immune sequencing data. No antigens are known for them. Each TCR beta cDNA library carried unique molecular identifiers. TCRdb ran MiXCR on the PCR reads and lists one entry per CDR3 protein. This sample has hundreds of thousands of distinct CDR3 sequences, with 30% found just once. General study findings and limits: Included in a set of four or five TRBV segments more frequent in patients than controls were TRBV5-6, TRBV5-1 and TRBV20-1.

The sequencing input was blood. These receptors were obtained from a girl aged 10-17 years with multiple sclerosis.

This clonotype was seen only a few times. The J gene is TRBJ2-1, the V gene TRBV7-6; D may match TRBD1 or TRBD2 (5 bases each). CDR3 length: 14 amino acids. The germline V and J ends were trimmed by 4 bases and 9 bases, with 16 bases remaining between them. From germline, CDR1 is SGHVS and CDR2 FNYEAQ. The CDR3 DNA follows: TGTGCCAGCAGCTCCCTCCATGCTGGGGGTGAGCAGTTCTTC. Protein product: CASSSLHAGGEQFF.

This chain connects TRBV14 to TRBJ2-7, with 7 positions matching TRBD1. The germline V gene has CDR1 SGHDN and CDR2 FVKESK. V lost 4 bases and J lost 2; bases outside the gene matches: 8. CDR3 length equals 15 residues. CDR3 DNA sequence: TGTGCCAGCAGCCGGACAGGACGTCAAGCCTACGAGCAGTACTTC. Its protein is CASSRTGRQAYEQYF.

The rearrangement joins TRBV2 to TRBJ2-3; 10 nucleotides match TRBD1. The germline V gene has CDR1 SNHLY and CDR2 FYNNEI. The CDR3 consists of 16 residues. The ends lost 8 bases at V and 0 bases at J; junction bases unmatched: 8. This CDR3 reads CASEKGTGASTDTQYF. In nucleotides, the CDR3 is TGTGCCAGCGAGAAAGGGACAGGGGCTAGCACAGATACGCAGTATTTT.

A few counts support this clonotype. Here the CDR3 reads CSARELAEQETQYF. The CDR3 DNA reads TGCAGTGCTAGAGAACTAGCAGAACAAGAGACCCAGTACTTC. This chain links TRBV20-1 with TRBJ2-5, with D tentatively TRBD2 (6 bases). The CDR3 is 14 residues long. CDR1 and CDR2 from the germline V gene are DFQATT and SNEGSKA (reference sequence). The V end was cut by 0 bases, the J end by 2 bases, with 10 bases between.

Only a few counts were recorded for this clonotype. V gene TRBV5-1 combines with J gene TRBJ2-7; D may match TRBD1 or TRBD2 (5 bases each). V lost 3 bases and J lost 0, with 10 bases in between. The CDR3 has 14 amino acids. Looked up from germline, CDR1 is SGHRS and CDR2 is YFSETQ. The CDR3 protein is CASSSGPGSYEQYF. The CDR3 region has the DNA TGCGCCAGCAGCTCGGGACCCGGCTCCTACGAGCAGTACTTC.

Note on this clonotype: One end of the junction is discordant with germline, which a read error may explain. J is TRBJ2-7 and V is TRBV28, with 10 bases that match TRBD1. Per germline, CDR1 MDHEN and CDR2 SYDVKM. CDR3 length equals 14 residues. CDR3 sequence: CSSSLGTGAYEQYF. In DNA form, the CDR3 reads TGTTCCAGCAGTTTAGGGACAGGGGCCTACGAGCAGTACTTC.

CDR3 in amino acids: CASSLSGTGVSEQFF. For the CDR3, the DNA is TGTGCCAGCAGTTTGTCCGGGACAGGGGTTTCAGAGCAGTTCTTC. J is TRBJ2-1 and V is TRBV28, with 10 bases identical to TRBD1. The V gene end was trimmed by 3 bases and the J gene end by 10 bases; junction bases not matched to a gene: 9. The CDR3 extends over 15 amino acids. Germline V lookup: CDR1 MDHEN, CDR2 SYDVKM.

This clonotype was observed a few times. The chain carries TRBV6-6 and TRBJ2-1; 8 nucleotides line up with TRBD1. Germline V gene data show CDR1 as MNHNY and CDR2 as SVGAGI (reference sequence). V trimming: 2 bases; J trimming: 5 bases; junction bases outside the gene matches: 5. The CDR3 sequence is 15 residues long. The CDR3 protein is CASSYPQGAHNEQFF. CDR3 nucleotide sequence: TGTGCCAGCAGTTACCCTCAGGGGGCCCACAATGAGCAGTTCTTC.

This CDR3 reads CASSQEIGVSYEQYF. In nucleotides, the CDR3 is TGCGCCAGCAGCCAAGAAATAGGGGTTTCCTACGAGCAGTACTTC. The rearrangement uses TRBV4-3 and TRBJ2-7; TRBD1 is a possible D gene (5 bases). V was trimmed by 0 bases and J by 1 base, leaving 10 bases between them. The germline V gene encodes CDR1 LGHNA and CDR2 YSLEER. The CDR3 loop spans 15 amino acids.

The chain joins TRBV6-5 to TRBJ1-2; 7 nucleotides match TRBD1. This CDR3 contains 13 residues. Germline V gene lookup returns CDR1 MNHEY and CDR2 SVGAGI. V shed 7 bases, J shed 3 bases, and the junction held 5 bases outside the gene matches. The CDR3 DNA reads as TGTGCCAGCACCAGACAGGGATACTATGGCTACACCTTC. Encoded protein: CASTRQGYYGYTF.

This clonotype was found once. An end of the junction differs from the germline gene, which may be a read error. The rearrangement joins TRBV7-2 to TRBJ1-1; D not certain. Germline CDR1 SGHTA, CDR2 FQGNSA. This CDR3 has 13 amino acids. This CDR3 is CAGSTRLAPGAFF. In nucleotides, the CDR3 is TGTGCCGGCAGCACTCGATTGGCCCCCGGAGCTTTCTTT.

This clonotype was detected many times. The chain links TRBV20-1 to TRBJ2-4, with D perhaps being TRBD1 or TRBD2 (5 bases each). Germline CDR1 and CDR2: DFQATT and SNEGSKA (reference sequence). Trimming removed 0 bases from V and 7 bases from J, with 13 bases in between. The CDR3 contains 14 residues. CDR3 region: CSAREGTLGNIQYF. CDR3 nucleotides: TGCAGTGCTAGAGAGGGGACCCTCGGGAACATTCAGTACTTC.

The CDR3 sequence: CSVVKQYGLAGGLDYEQFF. The CDR3 DNA reads TGCAGCGTCGTGAAACAATATGGGCTAGCGGGAGGGCTCGACTACGAGCAGTTCTTC. The chain couples TRBV29-1 to TRBJ2-1; 12 bases line up with TRBD2. There are 19 residues in the CDR3. The germline V gene has CDR1 SQVTM and CDR2 ANQGSEA. J lost 10 bases, V lost 6 bases, and 25 bases had no gene match.

This clonotype has only a few counts. This rearrangement joins TRBV6-5 to TRBJ2-3; TRBD1 agrees at 7 bases. Germline V gives CDR1 MNHEY, CDR2 SVGAGI. There are 15 residues in the CDR3. V lost 0 bases to trimming and J lost 1 base; unmatched junction nucleotides: 1. The CDR3 spells CASSYSGQGTDTQYF. The CDR3 bases are TGTGCCAGCAGTTACTCTGGACAGGGCACAGATACGCAGTATTTT.

The CDR3 DNA sequence: TGCGCCAGCAGCCAAGGGGACATGTTTAGCGGGAAGAAAAAAGAGACCCAGTACTTC. It translates to CASSQGDMFSGKKKETQYF. The chain carries TRBV4-3 and TRBJ2-7; 8 bases are a match to TRBD2. The last part of the DNA fits TRBJ2-5 better; the J call may be wrong. This CDR3 has 19 residues. Germline CDR1 LGHNA, CDR2 YSLEER.

Ten or more counts support this clonotype. The chain links TRBV9 to TRBJ2-5, with 11 nucleotides matching TRBD2. Unmatched junction bases numbered 0, after V lost 0 bases and J lost 5 bases. Germline CDR1 reads SGDLS; CDR2 reads YYNGEE. The CDR3 has 14 residues. This CDR3 reads CASSVGTSGETQYF. CDR3 coding DNA: TGTGCCAGCAGCGTAGGGACTAGCGGGGAGACCCAGTACTTC.

V gene TRBV7-9 combines with J gene TRBJ2-2, with TRBD1 matching over 7 bases. V gave up 4 bases and J gave up 0 bases; unmatched junction bases: 8. CDR3 size: 17 residues. Germline V gives CDR1 SEHNR, CDR2 FQNEAQ (reference sequence). The CDR3 coding sequence is TGTGCCAGCAGCTCCAACCGACAGGGATCGAACACCGGGGAGCTGTTTTTT. Protein: CASSSNRQGSNTGELFF.

The chain employs TRBV12-3 or TRBV12-4 and TRBJ1-2; D is ambiguous. The CDR3 sequence is 14 residues long. V dropped 3 bases and J dropped 4 bases, with 12 bases sitting between them. The chain's CDR3 is CASSLVSTLYGYTF. The CDR3 DNA sequence: TGTGCCAGCAGTTTGGTATCTACTCTCTATGGCTACACCTTC.

V is TRBV6-1 and J is TRBJ2-1; maybe TRBD2 (5 bases). The V and J ends lost 6 bases and 9 bases respectively, with 18 bases between them. The germline V gene has CDR1 MNHNS and CDR2 SASEGT. The CDR3 runs 14 residues. In nucleotides, the CDR3 is TGTGCCAGCAGCAGTAACAGAGGGTACGTTGAGCAGTTCTTC. Translated, it gives CASSSNRGYVEQFF.

This clonotype came up a few times. The V call is TRBV4-1, the J call TRBJ2-3; 9 bases line up with TRBD1. This CDR3 spans 17 amino acids. Germline-derived CDR1 and CDR2 are MGHRA and YSYEKL. The V segment lost 0 bases and the J segment 4 bases; nucleotides outside the gene matches: 8. CDR3 coding DNA: TGCGCCAGCAGCCAAGATAGGGACAGGGAAGTATCAGATACGCAGTATTTT. Translation gives CASSQDRDREVSDTQYF.

The chain joins TRBV20-1 to TRBJ2-7; weak D call: TRBD2 (6 bases). Germline V gene sequence: CDR1 DFQATT, CDR2 SNEGSKA (reference sequence). The CDR3 spans 12 residues. CDR3 residues: CRGGAWGDEQYF. CDR3 nucleotides: TGCAGGGGAGGCGCCTGGGGGGACGAGCAGTACTTC.

This clonotype was seen at least ten times. The V call is TRBV20-1, the J call TRBJ2-1; 9 bases map to TRBD2. This CDR3 contains 18 residues. The V gene's germline CDR1 is DFQATT and CDR2 SNEGSKA (reference sequence). V dropped 6 bases and J dropped 0; count of bases not matched to a gene: 15. The CDR3 sequence: CSALGAGGDSGSYNEQFF. For the CDR3, the DNA is TGCAGTGCCCTAGGGGCGGGAGGGGACTCCGGCTCCTACAATGAGCAGTTCTTC.